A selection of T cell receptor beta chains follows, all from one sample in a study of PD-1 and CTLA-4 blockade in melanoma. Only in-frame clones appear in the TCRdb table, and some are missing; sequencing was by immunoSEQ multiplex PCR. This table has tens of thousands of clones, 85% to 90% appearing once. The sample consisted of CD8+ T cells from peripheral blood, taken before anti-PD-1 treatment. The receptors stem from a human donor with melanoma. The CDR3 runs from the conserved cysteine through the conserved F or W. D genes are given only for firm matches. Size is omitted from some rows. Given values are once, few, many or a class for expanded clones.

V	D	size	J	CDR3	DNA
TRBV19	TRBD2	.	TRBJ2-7	CASSILGRAYEQYF	TGTGCCAGTAGTATACTTGGGAGGGCCTACGAGCAGTACTTC
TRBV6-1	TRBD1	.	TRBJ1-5	CASSGLQGDGNQPQHF	TGTGCCAGCAGTGGTTTACAGGGGGACGGCAATCAGCCCCAGCATTTT
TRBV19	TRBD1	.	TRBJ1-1	CASSILTGGNTEAFF	TGTGCCAGTAGTATACTCACAGGGGGGAACACTGAAGCTTTCTTT
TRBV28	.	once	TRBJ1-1	CASSFPGPNTEAFF	TGTGCCAGCAGTTTTCCGGGGCCGAACACTGAAGCTTTCTTT
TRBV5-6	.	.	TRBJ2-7	CASSPLAHEQYF	TGTGCCAGCAGCCCCCTAGCCCACGAGCAGTACTTC
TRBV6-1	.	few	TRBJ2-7	CASSYLQPQGEQYF	TGTGCCAGCAGTTATCTCCAGCCCCAAGGCGAGCAGTACTTC
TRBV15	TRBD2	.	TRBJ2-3	CATSRATYDERGRSDTQYF	TGTGCCACCAGCAGAGCGACTTATGACGAGCGGGGGCGATCAGATACGCAGTATTTT
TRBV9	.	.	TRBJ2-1	CASSVGGASSYNEQFF	TGTGCCAGCAGCGTAGGCGGGGCTAGCTCCTACAATGAGCAGTTCTTC
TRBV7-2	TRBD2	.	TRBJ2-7	CASRRVWTSGKYEQYF	TGTGCCAGCAGACGAGTGTGGACTAGCGGCAAGTACGAGCAGTACTTC
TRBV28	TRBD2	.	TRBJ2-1	CASRGTSEYYNEQFF	TGTGCCAGCAGAGGGACTAGCGAATACTACAATGAGCAGTTCTTC
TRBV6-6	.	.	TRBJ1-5	CASSNLQDYSNQPQHF	TGTGCCAGCAGTAACCTACAGGATTATAGCAATCAGCCCCAGCATTTT
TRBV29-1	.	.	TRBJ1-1	CSVRQPNTEAFF	TGCAGCGTCCGACAGCCGAACACTGAAGCTTTCTTT
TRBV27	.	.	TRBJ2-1	CASSLQLGEQFF	TGTGCCAGCAGTTTACAGTTGGGTGAGCAGTTCTTC